Listed here are 25 T cell receptor beta chains from one sample, sequenced in a study of blood T cell repertoires in COVID-19. TCRdb keeps only in-frame clones here, not all; method: immunoSEQ multiplex PCR. Among about 350,000 clones, about 88% were seen once, and the ten largest hold under 1.3%. The sequenced material came from PBMCs or T cells enriched from blood (not recorded which). Source of these receptors: a woman younger than 45 who had recovered from COVID-19.

The chain recombines TRBV7-8 with TRBJ1-3; no reliable D call. The CDR3 is 16 amino acids. Per germline, CDR1 SGHVS and CDR2 FQNEAQ. V gave up 5 bases and J gave up 4 bases, with 18 bases separating them. As DNA, the CDR3 is TGTGCCAGCAGCCACGCGAGTGGTTCGGTCGGAAACACCATATATTTT. Translating it yields CASSHASGSVGNTIYF.

The chain joins TRBV15 to TRBJ1-1, with TRBD1 matching over 11 bases. The V and J ends lost 5 bases and 4 bases, in that order; junction bases with no gene match: 3. The CDR3 totals 14 residues. Germline values: CDR1 LNHNV, CDR2 YYDKDF (reference sequence). The CDR3 is CATSGGTGGTEAFF. The CDR3 nucleotides read TGTGCCACCAGCGGTGGGACAGGGGGCACTGAAGCTTTCTTT.

The chain employs TRBV3-1 (or the pseudogene TRBV3-2) and TRBJ2-2; weak D call: TRBD2 (7 bases). The CDR3 is made up of 16 amino acids. V was trimmed by 4 bases and J by 6 bases, leaving 18 bases between them. Germline CDR1 is LGHDT and CDR2 is YNNKEL (reference sequence). CDR3 protein: CASSLRGGPSSGELFF. The CDR3 DNA is TGTGCCAGCAGCCTGAGGGGGGGCCCCTCTTCCGGGGAGCTGTTTTTT.

This clone was picked up a small number of times. This chain connects TRBV6-1 to TRBJ1-3; the D is unclear. Trimming pared 0 bases from V and 2 bases from J, leaving 11 bases between. The CDR3 spans 16 residues. The germline CDR1 and CDR2 sequences are MNHNS and SASEGT. CDR3 sequence: CASSEAHRRTGNTIYF. The CDR3 nucleotides are TGTGCCAGCAGTGAAGCGCATCGGCGGACTGGAAACACCATATATTTT.

Only one count was recorded for this clone. The chain recombines TRBV28 with TRBJ2-2, with a weak D call TRBD1 (5 bases). V was pared by 2 bases and J by 5 bases, with 9 bases between. The CDR3 has 14 residues. Germline CDR1 reads MDHEN; CDR2 reads SYDVKM. CDR3 loop: CASSLGQGTGELFF. The CDR3 DNA is TGTGCCAGCAGTTTAGGGCAGGGTACCGGGGAGCTGTTTTTT.

Only a few counts were recorded for this clone. This chain links TRBV19 with TRBJ1-1; D is unclear. V dropped 3 bases and J dropped 1 base, with 6 bases sitting between them. Germline CDR1 reads LNHDA; CDR2 reads SQIVND (reference sequence). CDR3 length: 13 amino acids. CDR3 DNA: TGTGCCAGTAGTATTAGCCCGAACACTGAAGCTTTCTTT. Translated: CASSISPNTEAFF.

The V and J genes are TRBV24-1 and TRBJ2-5; D not certain. The CDR3 consists of 14 residues. V was cut by 2 bases and J by 5 bases, with 11 bases left in between. Germline V gives CDR1 KGHDR, CDR2 SFDVKD. CDR3 sequence: CATSDSSVVETQYF. In DNA, the CDR3 is TGTGCCACCAGTGATTCATCGGTAGTGGAGACCCAGTACTTC.

CDR3 coding DNA: TGTGCCTCTAATTCCCCGAGCTCTGGAAACACCATATATTTT. Residues: CASNSPSSGNTIYF. The V gene is TRBV6-5, the J gene TRBJ1-3, with D unresolved. Germline V gives CDR1 MNHEY, CDR2 SVGAGI. V lost 11 bases and J lost 0, with 14 bases in between. This CDR3 has 14 residues.

The J gene is TRBJ1-6, the V gene TRBV20-1; D may be TRBD1 (5 bases). The germline CDR1 and CDR2 sequences are DFQATT and SNEGSKA (reference sequence). V shed 3 bases and J shed 1 base, with 10 bases lying between them. The length of the CDR3 is 15 residues. The CDR3 bases are TGCAGTGCTAGTTTGGGGGGGTCCTATAATTCACCCCTCCACTTT. Translating gives CSASLGGSYNSPLHF.

This clone turned up a few times. This sample also contains other DNA sequences that code for the same CDR3. DNA for the CDR3: TGCGCCAGCAGCTTGGTGGGACAGCAGAACACTGAAGCTTTCTTT. This translates into CASSLVGQQNTEAFF. The chain has TRBV5-1 and TRBJ1-1, with TRBD1 identical over 7 bases. Germline V CDR1 and CDR2: SGHRS, YFSETQ. V trimming: 0 bases; J trimming: 1 base; junction bases outside the gene matches: 3. CDR3 length: 15 residues.

This chain uses TRBV28 with TRBJ2-7; 11 bases line up with TRBD2. Germline V lookup: CDR1 MDHEN, CDR2 SYDVKM. This CDR3 is 15 amino acids long. V shed 6 bases and J 6 bases; nucleotides not matched to a gene: 10. CDR3 loop: CASRFLSGGASEQYF. In DNA form, the CDR3 reads TGTGCCAGCAGATTTCTTAGCGGGGGGGCTAGCGAGCAGTACTTC. The entire variable domain, with the rest obtained from reference TRBV28 and TRBJ2-7, is as follows: DVKVTQSSRYLVKRTGEKVFLECVQDMDHENMFWYRQDPGLGLRLIYFSYDVKMKEKGDIPEGYSVSREKKERFSLILESASTNQTSMYLCASRFLSGGASEQYFGPGTRLTVT.

V is TRBV27 and J is TRBJ1-1, with 8 bases aligning to TRBD1. From germline, CDR1 is MNHEY and CDR2 SMNVEV (reference sequence). CDR3 length equals 15 residues. V lost 5 bases and J lost 1; bases outside the gene matches: 6. CDR3 in DNA: TGTGCCAGCAGTCTGACAGGGGCAGAGAACACTGAAGCTTTCTTT. Its protein is CASSLTGAENTEAFF.

The chain has TRBV5-1 and TRBJ2-6; TRBD1 matches at 7 bases. V dropped 4 bases and J dropped 0; count of bases not matched to a gene: 7. Germline V CDR1 and CDR2: SGHRS, YFSETQ. The CDR3 has 17 amino acids. The CDR3 is CASSPAGGRSGANVLTF. CDR3 nucleotide sequence: TGCGCCAGCAGCCCCGCAGGGGGTCGCTCTGGGGCCAACGTCCTGACTTTC.

The count of this clone is one. The V gene is TRBV7-9, the J gene TRBJ1-1; 7 nucleotides align to TRBD1. The CDR3 runs 15 residues. J lost 2 bases, V lost 6 bases, and 9 bases had no gene match. Germline CDR1 reads SEHNR; CDR2 reads FQNEAQ (reference sequence). This CDR3 is CASSLQGGPNTEAFF. The CDR3 coding sequence is TGTGCCAGCAGTTTGCAAGGGGGCCCCAACACTGAAGCTTTCTTT.

V gene TRBV11-2 combines with J gene TRBJ1-1, with D maybe TRBD1 (5 bases). Trimming took 6 bases from V and 1 from J, leaving 21 bases between them. The germline V gene encodes CDR1 SGHAT and CDR2 FQNNGV. The CDR3 has 17 amino acids. In DNA, the CDR3 is TGTGCCAGCAGAGGGAGGCTGACTTGGGGGAGGAACACTGAAGCTTTCTTT. Translation: CASRGRLTWGRNTEAFF.

The gene calls are TRBV19 and TRBJ2-3; TRBD2 aligns across 8 bases. With 3 bases clipped from V and 3 bases from J, the junction kept 5 bases outside the gene matches. Germline V gene sequence: CDR1 LNHDA, CDR2 SQIVND (reference sequence). There are 15 residues in the CDR3. DNA for the CDR3: TGTGCCAGTAGTATCGGGGGGGTGGTAACAGATACGCAGTATTTT. Protein sequence: CASSIGGVVTDTQYF.

This rearrangement joins TRBV30 to TRBJ2-1, with a weak D call TRBD1 (5 bases). The CDR3 loop spans 13 amino acids. Trimming removed 0 bases from V and 4 bases from J, with 7 bases in between. Germline CDR1 reads GTSNPN; CDR2 reads SVGIG (reference sequence). Written as DNA, the CDR3 is TGTGCCTGGAGTGTGCGACAGTACAATGAGCAGTTCTTC. Amino acids: CAWSVRQYNEQFF. The variable domain in full, with the rest retrieved from reference TRBV30 and TRBJ2-1, is SQTIHQWPATLVQPVGSPLSLECTVEGTSNPNLYWYRQAAGRGLQLLFYSVGIGQISSEVPQNLSASRPQDRQFILSSKKLLLSDSGFYLCAWSVRQYNEQFFGPGTRLTVL.

The V call is TRBV24-1, the J call TRBJ2-1; tentatively, D is TRBD1 (6 bases). V shed 3 bases and J shed 3 bases, with 14 bases lying between them. The CDR3 is 16 residues long. CDR1 is KGHDR and CDR2 is SFDVKD in the germline V gene. In nucleotides, the CDR3 is TGTGCCACCAGTGATCCCCAGGGGCGAGGCTACAATGAGCAGTTCTTC. It is translated as CATSDPQGRGYNEQFF.

This clone was seen just once. This chain joins TRBV29-1 and TRBJ2-7; D ambiguous. Trimming took 3 bases from V and 5 from J, leaving 14 bases between them. CDR1 is SQVTM, CDR2 ANQGSEA, per germline. The CDR3 covers 13 residues. The CDR3, as DNA: TGCAGCGTTGACAGGTACTCAGGCCACGAGCAGTACTTC. The encoded protein is CSVDRYSGHEQYF.

This chain joins TRBV29-1 and TRBJ1-2; no reliable D call. The CDR3 covers 11 residues. Trimming cost V 5 bases and J 8 bases, with 12 bases left between them. CDR1 is SQVTM and CDR2 is ANQGSEA in the germline V gene. The CDR3 nucleotides are TGCAGCGTTTACAGTTCCAGGGGCTACACCTTC. Amino acids: CSVYSSRGYTF.

This chain uses TRBV15 with TRBJ2-5; 8 bases are shared with TRBD1. Per germline, CDR1 LNHNV and CDR2 YYDKDF (reference sequence). The CDR3 is 15 residues long. Unmatched junction bases numbered 4, after V lost 3 bases and J lost 1 base. Here the CDR3 reads CATSSDRGPQETQYF. The CDR3 DNA sequence: TGTGCCACCAGCAGCGACAGGGGCCCCCAAGAGACCCAGTACTTC.

V usage is TRBV28 and J usage is TRBJ2-7; 8 bases fit TRBD1. Germline values: CDR1 MDHEN, CDR2 SYDVKM. There are 12 residues in the CDR3. J gave up 6 bases and V 6 bases, and 4 bases lay outside the gene matches. The CDR3 sequence is CASRTGVGEQYF. The CDR3 DNA reads TGTGCCAGCAGGACAGGGGTCGGCGAGCAGTACTTC.

The gene calls are TRBV30 and TRBJ2-7; the match to TRBD1 covers 8 bases. The trim removed 5 bases at V and 4 bases at J, leaving 4 bases unmatched. Germline loops: CDR1 GTSNPN, CDR2 SVGIG (reference sequence). CDR3 length equals 12 residues. The CDR3 region is CAWADRVYEQYF. CDR3 DNA: TGTGCCTGGGCGGACAGGGTGTACGAGCAGTACTTC.

V and J are TRBV4-1 and TRBJ1-6; D gene uncertain. V dropped 0 bases and J dropped 0 bases, with 12 bases sitting between them. Germline CDR1 is MGHRA and CDR2 is YSYEKL. The CDR3 loop spans 18 amino acids. This chain's CDR3 is CASSQELGGSSYNSPLHF. CDR3 bases: TGCGCCAGCAGCCAAGAATTGGGAGGGAGCTCCTATAATTCACCCCTCCACTTT.

The chain recombines TRBV10-3 with TRBJ1-6, with TRBD1 as a possible D gene (5 bases). Trimming took 3 bases from V and 5 from J, leaving 11 bases between them. CDR3 length: 15 amino acids. Germline V gene data show CDR1 as ENHRY and CDR2 as SYGVKD. CDR3 DNA sequence: TGTGCCATCAGTGACGGTCAGGGTGATAATTCACCCCTCCACTTT. This codes for CAISDGQGDNSPLHF.